This T cell receptor (beta chain) was identified during a study of cytomegalovirus exposure and HLA in healthy donors. Concerning this clone itself: Its specificity is unknown.

A multiplex PCR was run with 60 Vbeta primers and 13 Jbeta primers. Profiling relied on immunoSEQ multiplex PCR, and the TCRdb table lists in-frame clones only, not all of them. The repertoire table contains some 120,000 clones. Trimming removed 1 base at V and 0 bases at J, with 6 bases between. Germline CDR1 reads LGHNT; CDR2 reads FRNRAP. The CDR3 sequence is 14 residues long. Study-wide findings and caveats: When a later analysis compared HLA-associated TCR beta chains with equally common others, the HLA-associated chains turned out to be more clonally expanded and to have lower generation probabilities. Cytomegalovirus association was assigned to 170 or so TCR beta chains.

The sequence derives from a man between 18 and 29 years old in good health and CMV-seronegative. Sequences were obtained from PBMCs. This rearrangement joins TRBV12-5 to TRBJ1-1, with a weak D call TRBD1 (6 bases). CDR3 DNA: TGTGCTAGTGGTTTGGGACAGGTGAACACTGAAGCTTTCTTT. Amino acids: CASGLGQVNTEAFF. Together with reference TRBV12-5 and TRBJ1-1, the CDR3 gives the full variable domain: DARVTQTPRHKVTEMGQEVTMRCQPILGHNTVFWYRQTMMQGLELLAYFRNRAPLDDSGMPKDRFSAEMPDATLATLKIQPSEPRDSAVYFCASGLGQVNTEAFFGQGTRLTVV.